This T cell receptor (beta chain) comes out of a study of T cells expressing NK-cell markers. Study information: Sequencing covered eight donors, seven HCMV-seropositive and one seronegative.

To note about this clonotype: Antigen unknown.

Germline V gene data show CDR1 as MNHEY and CDR2 as SVGAGI. The CDR3 loop spans 16 amino acids. cDNA encoding TCR beta was synthesized via 5'RACE template switching incorporating UMIs. TCRdb re-called the 5' RACE reads, yielding one record per CDR3 amino acid sequence without DNA. Its listing shows about 160,000 distinct CDR3 sequences. Findings of the study overall: Of the CD8+ T cell pool in about 6 donors, roughly 1.0-8% was accounted for by dominant NKG2C+ clonotypes. In a few donors, dominant clonotypes made up roughly 28.3-65% of CD3+CD56-NKG2C+ cells.

V and J are TRBV6-5 and TRBJ2-7; the TRBD2 assignment by TCRdb is unverifiable without DNA. Specimen: blood T cells: a sorted CD56 or NKG2C T cell subset, CD4+ or CD8+ T cells, or bulk PBMC T cells (not recorded which). The sequence derives from a woman aged 18 to 69 in good health. CDR3 residues: CASSYKRGTVSYEQYF.